This T cell receptor beta chain was sequenced in a study of T cell changes during pregnancy in multiple sclerosis. The repertoire was sequenced with immunoSEQ multiplex PCR; TCRdb's copy has only in-frame clones and lacks some. Among tens of thousands of clones listed, roughly 87% were seen once. From germline, CDR1 is LNHDA and CDR2 SQIVND (reference sequence). V shed 3 bases and J shed 7 bases, with 7 bases lying between them. The CDR3 is 12 residues long. The chain carries TRBV19 and TRBJ2-1, with D unclear. This TCR derives from a female donor in good health, enrolled as a control in a pregnancy study. This specimen was peripheral blood, taken in the second trimester of pregnancy. CDR3 amino acids: CASSIVRNEQFF. DNA of the CDR3: TGTGCCAGTAGTATTGTGCGTAATGAGCAGTTCTTC.